This T cell receptor (beta chain) was found in a study of identical twins. Study results and limitations: Compared with models, monozygotic twins showed more out-of-frame TCR alpha sharing. There is a chance that invariant MAIT and iNKT cells partially muddied zero-insertion analyses. Those out-of-frame alpha sequences shared by twins showed an excess of low generation probability.

Only a few counts were recorded for this clonotype. Its matching antigen is unknown. Trimming removed 2 bases at V and 6 bases at J, with 11 bases between. The germline CDR1 and CDR2 sequences are SEHNR and FQNEAQ (reference sequence). The CDR3 covers 14 residues. A single record per CDR3 protein comes from TCRdb applying MiXCR to the 5' RACE reads. The sample holds about 500,000 distinct CDR3 sequences, roughly an eighth seen once. These data were also reused for a study on yellow fever vaccine responses in identical twins. In that study: Reportedly, twins showed a vaccine T cell response that looked partly convergent and partly personalized.

This sequence originates from a woman younger than 35 in good health. The sequenced sample consisted of CD4+ T cells sorted from blood. V and J are TRBV7-9 and TRBJ1-5; the D gene is possibly TRBD1 (6 bases). The CDR3 loop is CASSLTGIGQPQHF. DNA of the CDR3: TGTGCCAGCAGCTTAACAGGGATAGGTCAGCCCCAGCATTTT.